The present entry profiles one TCR beta chain with its context. Its antigen is as yet unknown. Alongside a J-beta primer mix, a sample-barcoded 5' primer served in a second PCR lasting about 7 to 12 cycles. Per sample, CDR3-containing paired-end reads numbered at least 3 million. One entry per CDR3 protein, called by TCRdb with MiXCR from the 5' RACE reads. The top ten hold more than 8.5% of the sample, which has more than 900,000 distinct CDR3 sequences, roughly 29% seen once. This CDR3 is built from 14 residues. The germline V gene has CDR1 MNHEY and CDR2 SMNVEV (reference sequence). Losses at the gene ends were 5 bases for V and 2 bases for J; bases not matched to a gene: 4. The source of the sample is a study of blood T cells in healthy people across ages. General study findings and limits: Observed TCR beta diversity showed a strong correlation with the percentage of naive T cells as measured by flow cytometry.

These same data were also listed under a study on T cells of mothers and their children.

The gene calls are TRBV27 and TRBJ2-7, with 9 bases lining up with TRBD2. The sample taken for sequencing was blood. The sequence was collected from a woman aged 40 to 50 in good health. The CDR3 reads CASSAGLAPYEQYF. CDR3 coding DNA: TGTGCCAGCAGTGCGGGACTAGCACCCTACGAGCAGTACTTC.